This T cell receptor (beta chain) derives from a study of T cells in Graves' hyperthyroidism and ophthalmopathy. Study-level background: Upon initial diagnosis and before any treatment, peripheral blood was collected. Whole-study results and caveats: Prediction of ophthalmopathy progression came a median about 6 months pre-onset. Among clonotypes expanded in thyroid above 0.001, most were also found in blood.

Template material for amplifying TCR beta CDR3 regions consisted of RNA transcripts. When the TCR CDR3 underwent first-round RT-PCR, the HTBI primer set was used. TCRdb re-called the multiplex PCR reads through MiXCR, storing one row per CDR3 protein. The sample carries roughly 720,000 distinct CDR3 sequences, roughly 17% recorded once. V lost 5 bases to trimming and J lost 0 bases; unmatched junction nucleotides: 9. CDR1 and CDR2 from the germline V gene are DFQATT and SNEGSKA (reference sequence). The CDR3 contains 16 residues. On this clonotype itself: The antigen remains unidentified.

This receptor was identified in a middle-aged man with Graves' hyperthyroidism. Sequencing was done on a sample of blood. V is TRBV20-1 and J is TRBJ2-1; 8 bases match TRBD2. In DNA form, the CDR3 reads TGCAGTGCTCGTAACTCCGGGACTAGCTCCTACAATGAGCAGTTCTTC. Translation: CSARNSGTSSYNEQFF.